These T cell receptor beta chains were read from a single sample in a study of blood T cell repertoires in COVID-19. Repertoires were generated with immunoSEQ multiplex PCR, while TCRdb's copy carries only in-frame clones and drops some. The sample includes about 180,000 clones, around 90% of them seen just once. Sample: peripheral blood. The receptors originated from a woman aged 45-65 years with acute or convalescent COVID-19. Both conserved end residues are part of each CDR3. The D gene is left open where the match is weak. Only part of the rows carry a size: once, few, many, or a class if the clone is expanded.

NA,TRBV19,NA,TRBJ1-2,CASRSGTIAANGYTF,TGTGCCAGTAGGTCCGGGACAATAGCCGCCAATGGCTACACCTTC
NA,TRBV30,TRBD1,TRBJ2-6,CASHTQGAGGGANVLTF,TGTGCCTCTCATACCCAGGGGGCAGGAGGTGGGGCCAACGTCCTGACTTTC
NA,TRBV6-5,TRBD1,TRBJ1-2,CASTGTGDGYTF,TGTGCCAGCACCGGGACAGGGGATGGCTACACCTTC
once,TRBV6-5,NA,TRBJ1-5,CASSPTGTVDQPQHF,TGTGCCAGCAGTCCAACAGGGACGGTCGATCAGCCCCAGCATTTT
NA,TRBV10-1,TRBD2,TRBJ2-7,CASPRGLAGGPYEQYF,TGCGCCAGTCCCCGAGGACTAGCGGGGGGCCCCTACGAGCAGTACTTC
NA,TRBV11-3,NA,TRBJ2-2,CASRPTGQNTGELFF,TGTGCCAGCAGACCCACGGGACAGAACACCGGGGAGCTGTTTTTT
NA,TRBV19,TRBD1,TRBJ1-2,CASSPHRGDGYTF,TGTGCCAGTAGTCCCCACAGGGGCGATGGCTACACCTTC
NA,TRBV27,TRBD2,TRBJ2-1,CASSLQAGGPGEQFF,TGTGCCAGCAGTTTACAGGCGGGAGGGCCGGGTGAGCAGTTCTTC
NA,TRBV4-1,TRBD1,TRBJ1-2,CASSQDRGRFGYTF,TGCGCCAGCAGCCAAGACAGGGGGCGTTTTGGCTACACCTTC
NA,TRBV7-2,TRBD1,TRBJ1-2,CASSLAYRGGYTF,TGTGCCAGCAGCTTAGCCTACAGGGGCGGCTACACCTTC
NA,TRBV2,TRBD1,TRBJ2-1,CASSEVTGGLEQFF,TGTGCCAGCAGTGAAGTTACAGGGGGCCTTGAGCAGTTCTTC
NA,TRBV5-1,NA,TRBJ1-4,CASSLGRRLANEKLFF,TGCGCCAGCAGCTTGGGAAGACGACTGGCTAATGAAAAACTGTTTTTT
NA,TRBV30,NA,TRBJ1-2,CAWSMSLNYGYTF,TGTGCCTGGAGTATGTCCCTGAACTATGGCTACACCTTC
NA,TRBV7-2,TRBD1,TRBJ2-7,CASSLIGGQDSYEQYF,TGTGCCAGCAGCTTAATTGGGGGACAGGACTCCTACGAGCAGTACTTC
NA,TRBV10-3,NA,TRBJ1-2,CATMDSYGYTF,TGTGCCACCATGGACAGCTATGGCTACACCTTC
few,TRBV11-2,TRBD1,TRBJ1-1,CASSYSTGENTEAFF,TGTGCCAGCAGCTACTCGACAGGGGAGAACACTGAAGCTTTCTTT
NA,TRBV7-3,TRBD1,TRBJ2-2,CASSPRDRYTGELFF,TGTGCCAGCAGCCCACGGGACAGATACACCGGGGAGCTGTTTTTT
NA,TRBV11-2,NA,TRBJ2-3,CASTTDTTDTQYF,TGTGCCAGCACCACGGACACAACAGATACGCAGTATTTT
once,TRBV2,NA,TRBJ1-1,CASSVGGQLKAFF,TGTGCCAGCAGTGTAGGAGGACAGCTAAAAGCTTTCTTT
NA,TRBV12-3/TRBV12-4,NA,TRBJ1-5,CASSRGTQPQHF,TGTGCCAGCAGTAGGGGGACTCAGCCCCAGCATTTT
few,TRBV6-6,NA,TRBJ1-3,CASSGVSSGNTIYF,TGTGCCAGCAGCGGGGTGTCCTCTGGAAACACCATATATTTT
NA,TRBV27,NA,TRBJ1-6,CASSSPPGRAYNSPLHF,TGTGCCAGCAGTTCACCCCCGGGCAGGGCCTATAATTCACCCCTCCACTTT
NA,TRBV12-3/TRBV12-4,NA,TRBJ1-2,CASGNYGYTF,TGTGCCAGCGGCAACTATGGCTACACCTTC
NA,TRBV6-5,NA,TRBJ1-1,CASVGASGTEAFF,TGTGCCAGCGTGGGGGCGTCTGGCACTGAAGCTTTCTTT